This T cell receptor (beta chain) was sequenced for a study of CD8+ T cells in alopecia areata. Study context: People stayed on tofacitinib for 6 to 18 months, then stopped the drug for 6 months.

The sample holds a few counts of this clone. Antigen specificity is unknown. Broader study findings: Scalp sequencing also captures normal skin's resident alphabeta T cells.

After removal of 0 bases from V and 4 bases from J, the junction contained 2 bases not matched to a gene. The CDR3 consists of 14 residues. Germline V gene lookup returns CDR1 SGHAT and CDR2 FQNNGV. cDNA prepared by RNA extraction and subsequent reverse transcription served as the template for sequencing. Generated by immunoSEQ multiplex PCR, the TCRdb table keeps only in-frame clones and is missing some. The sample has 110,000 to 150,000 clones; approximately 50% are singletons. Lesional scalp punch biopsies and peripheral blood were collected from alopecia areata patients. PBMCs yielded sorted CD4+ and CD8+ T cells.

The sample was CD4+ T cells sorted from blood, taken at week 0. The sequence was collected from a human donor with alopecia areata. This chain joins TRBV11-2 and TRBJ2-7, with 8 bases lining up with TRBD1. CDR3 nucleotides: TGTGCCAGCAGCTTAGAGTACAGGGGGTACGAGCAGTACTTC. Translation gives CASSLEYRGYEQYF.